The rows below give T cell receptor beta chains drawn from one sample of a study of blood T cell repertoires in COVID-19. Sequenced by immunoSEQ multiplex PCR; TCRdb stores in-frame clones only, minus some. The table includes fewer than 300,000 clones, roughly 84% detected once. Sequencing input: peripheral blood. The receptors shown here come from a woman under 30 with acute or convalescent COVID-19. CDR3s include the opening cysteine and the closing phenylalanine or tryptophan. D genes are given only for firm matches. Only some rows state a clone size, as once, few, many or a class for expanded clones.

J gene: TRBJ1-5; V gene: TRBV5-7; clone size: NA; D gene: NA; CDR3 DNA: TGTGCCAGCAAAGGGACTAATAGCAATCAGCCCCAGCATTTT; CDR3 protein: CASKGTNSNQPQHF
J gene: TRBJ1-5; V gene: TRBV15; clone size: once; D gene: TRBD1; CDR3 DNA: TGTGCCACCAGCAGACAGGGGACAGGGGGCAATCAGCCCCAGCATTTT; CDR3 protein: CATSRQGTGGNQPQHF
J gene: TRBJ2-1; V gene: TRBV18; clone size: NA; D gene: TRBD2; CDR3 DNA: TGTGCCAGCTCAGCTACGATTGGGACTAGCGGATACAATGAGCAGTTCTTC; CDR3 protein: CASSATIGTSGYNEQFF
J gene: TRBJ1-1; V gene: TRBV6-1; clone size: NA; D gene: TRBD1; CDR3 DNA: TGTGCCAGCAGCAAAGGACAGGGAGTGACTGAAGCTTTCTTT; CDR3 protein: CASSKGQGVTEAFF
J gene: TRBJ2-1; V gene: TRBV19; clone size: NA; D gene: TRBD2; CDR3 DNA: TGTGCCAGTAGTATCCAAACTAGCGAATTCTACAATGAGCAGTTCTTC; CDR3 protein: CASSIQTSEFYNEQFF
J gene: TRBJ2-3; V gene: TRBV5-1; clone size: NA; D gene: NA; CDR3 DNA: TGCGCCAGCAGCCCCGAGCGGAGGGGGCTCACAGATACGCAGTATTTT; CDR3 protein: CASSPERRGLTDTQYF
J gene: TRBJ2-1; V gene: TRBV4-2; clone size: NA; D gene: NA; CDR3 DNA: TGTGCCAGCAGCCAAGGCGACGGGGGGCGGGAGAAATACAATGAGCAGTTCTTC; CDR3 protein: CASSQGDGGREKYNEQFF
J gene: TRBJ2-7; V gene: TRBV7-2; clone size: NA; D gene: NA; CDR3 DNA: TGTGCCAGCAGCTTACTAGCCGTCTACGAGCAGTACTTC; CDR3 protein: CASSLLAVYEQYF
J gene: TRBJ1-6; V gene: TRBV18; clone size: NA; D gene: NA; CDR3 DNA: TGTGCCAGCTCACCACACCGGAAACTGAGGACAGATTATAATTCACCCCTCCACTTT; CDR3 protein: CASSPHRKLRTDYNSPLHF
J gene: TRBJ1-3; V gene: TRBV5-1; clone size: NA; D gene: TRBD1; CDR3 DNA: TGCGCCAGCAGCCCCGGGGACAGGGGTGCCATATATTTT; CDR3 protein: CASSPGDRGAIYF
J gene: TRBJ1-1; V gene: TRBV25-1; clone size: few; D gene: NA; CDR3 DNA: TGTGCCAGCAGTGAATATTTTGGGGGGTCCGCCGAAGCTTTCTTT; CDR3 protein: CASSEYFGGSAEAFF
J gene: TRBJ1-1; V gene: TRBV27; clone size: few; D gene: NA; CDR3 DNA: TGTGCCAGCAGTTTTTGGCCCCCAGGGATCAGTGGCACTGAAGCTTTCTTT; CDR3 protein: CASSFWPPGISGTEAFF
J gene: TRBJ1-1; V gene: TRBV7-2; clone size: NA; D gene: NA; CDR3 DNA: TGTGCCAGCAGCTTAGTGTCGTCAGGGTTCGGTACTGAAGCTTTCTTT; CDR3 protein: CASSLVSSGFGTEAFF
J gene: TRBJ2-7; V gene: TRBV5-1; clone size: NA; D gene: NA; CDR3 DNA: TGCGCCAGCAGCTTGGGCGGGATACGAGACGAGCAGTACTTC; CDR3 protein: CASSLGGIRDEQYF
J gene: TRBJ2-6; V gene: TRBV18; clone size: once; D gene: NA; CDR3 DNA: TGTGCCAGCTCACCGAATCAGGGGGGCGCTTGGAGTACTGGGGCCAACGTCCTGACTTTC; CDR3 protein: CASSPNQGGAWSTGANVLTF
J gene: TRBJ2-7; V gene: TRBV5-1; clone size: NA; D gene: TRBD1; CDR3 DNA: TGCGCCAGCAGCTTGGGACAGGGGTTCCACGAGCAGTACTTC; CDR3 protein: CASSLGQGFHEQYF
J gene: TRBJ1-5; V gene: TRBV12-3/TRBV12-4; clone size: NA; D gene: NA; CDR3 DNA: TGTGCCAGCAGCGGGACGGGGGATCAGCCCCAGCATTTT; CDR3 protein: CASSGTGDQPQHF
J gene: TRBJ1-2; V gene: TRBV4-3; clone size: NA; D gene: TRBD1; CDR3 DNA: TGCGCCAGCAGCCAAGACGCAGGGGGCGGCTATGGCTACACCTTC; CDR3 protein: CASSQDAGGGYGYTF
J gene: TRBJ2-1; V gene: TRBV6-2/TRBV6-3; clone size: NA; D gene: TRBD2; CDR3 DNA: TGTGCCAGCAGTTACGAAGGAGCGGGAGGGCCGTGGGAGCAGTTCTTC; CDR3 protein: CASSYEGAGGPWEQFF
J gene: TRBJ2-7; V gene: TRBV7-8; clone size: NA; D gene: TRBD1; CDR3 DNA: TGTGCCAGCAGCACCGACGCGGGACAGGTAATAATAGTGCAGTACTTC; CDR3 protein: CASSTDAGQVIIVQYF
J gene: TRBJ1-2; V gene: TRBV19; clone size: NA; D gene: NA; CDR3 DNA: TGTGCCAGTAGTAACCTTGGGACTGAAGGGGTCTATGGCTACACCTTC; CDR3 protein: CASSNLGTEGVYGYTF
J gene: TRBJ2-7; V gene: TRBV4-3; clone size: NA; D gene: TRBD2; CDR3 DNA: TGCGCCAGCAGCCTTCGAGGGACTACAACCTACGAGCAGTACTTC; CDR3 protein: CASSLRGTTTYEQYF
J gene: TRBJ1-5; V gene: TRBV7-3; clone size: NA; D gene: TRBD1; CDR3 DNA: TGTGCCACTCCACAGGGGCATCAGCCCCAGCATTTT; CDR3 protein: CATPQGHQPQHF
J gene: TRBJ2-2; V gene: TRBV12-5; clone size: NA; D gene: TRBD2; CDR3 DNA: TGTGCTAGTGGTTTCTCCACTAGCGGGATAAACACCGGGGAGCTGTTTTTT; CDR3 protein: CASGFSTSGINTGELFF
J gene: TRBJ1-2; V gene: TRBV7-8; clone size: NA; D gene: NA; CDR3 DNA: TGTGCCAGCAGTCCCGACAGCTATGGCTACACCTTC; CDR3 protein: CASSPDSYGYTF
J gene: TRBJ2-7; V gene: TRBV7-8; clone size: once; D gene: TRBD2; CDR3 DNA: TGTGCCAGCAGCTTAGCGGCTAGCGGGACCTACGAGCAGTACTTC; CDR3 protein: CASSLAASGTYEQYF
J gene: TRBJ1-5; V gene: TRBV12-3/TRBV12-4; clone size: NA; D gene: NA; CDR3 DNA: TGTGCCAGCAGTCCACAGGGAAATCAGCCCCAGCATTTT; CDR3 protein: CASSPQGNQPQHF
J gene: TRBJ1-5; V gene: TRBV19; clone size: NA; D gene: TRBD1; CDR3 DNA: TGTGCCAGTATGTGGACAGGGGGCGGGCAGCCCCAGCATTTT; CDR3 protein: CASMWTGGGQPQHF
J gene: TRBJ1-5; V gene: TRBV7-8; clone size: few; D gene: NA; CDR3 DNA: TGTGCCAGCAGCTTAGACCGGTTCGGCAATCAGCCCCAGCATTTT; CDR3 protein: CASSLDRFGNQPQHF
J gene: TRBJ2-1; V gene: TRBV29-1; clone size: NA; D gene: TRBD2; CDR3 DNA: TGCAGCGTTGTTTCGGCTAGCGGGAGTTCCAATGAGCAGTTCTTC; CDR3 protein: CSVVSASGSSNEQFF
J gene: TRBJ1-2; V gene: TRBV27; clone size: once; D gene: TRBD1; CDR3 DNA: TGTGCCAGCAGTTGGGACAGGGGGAATGGCTACACCTTC; CDR3 protein: CASSWDRGNGYTF
J gene: TRBJ1-1; V gene: TRBV30; clone size: NA; D gene: NA; CDR3 DNA: TGTGCCTGGGCCGGGACACCCTCGAGATCGGCTTTCTTT; CDR3 protein: CAWAGTPSRSAFF
J gene: TRBJ2-7; V gene: TRBV14; clone size: few; D gene: NA; CDR3 DNA: TGTGCCAGCAGCCAAGTTCGGCTTCCCTTTGGAGACTACGAGCAGTACTTC; CDR3 protein: CASSQVRLPFGDYEQYF
J gene: TRBJ1-2; V gene: TRBV7-2; clone size: NA; D gene: TRBD1; CDR3 DNA: TGTGCCAGCAGCCCCCAGGGCGGGACAGGGAAAGGCTACACCTTC; CDR3 protein: CASSPQGGTGKGYTF
J gene: TRBJ1-2; V gene: TRBV30; clone size: NA; D gene: NA; CDR3 DNA: TGTGCCTGGAGCGCCCTCACCGGGAGCCCTAACTATGGCTACACCTTC; CDR3 protein: CAWSALTGSPNYGYTF
J gene: TRBJ2-7; V gene: TRBV24-1; clone size: NA; D gene: TRBD2; CDR3 DNA: TGTGCCACCAGTCCCTCCGGGACTAGGGCCCACGAGCAGTACTTC; CDR3 protein: CATSPSGTRAHEQYF
J gene: TRBJ2-4; V gene: TRBV7-9; clone size: few; D gene: TRBD1; CDR3 DNA: TGTGCCAGCAGCCGAAGTTATTCAGGGGGCGCCAAAAACATTCAGTACTTC; CDR3 protein: CASSRSYSGGAKNIQYF
J gene: TRBJ1-4; V gene: TRBV3-1/TRBV3-2; clone size: NA; D gene: NA; CDR3 DNA: TGTGCCAGCAGCCAACCCATAGGAGGGTTTAATGAAAAACTGTTTTTT; CDR3 protein: CASSQPIGGFNEKLFF
J gene: TRBJ1-2; V gene: TRBV11-2; clone size: NA; D gene: NA; CDR3 DNA: TGTGCCAGCAGCTTAGCTGAGGGCGGTGGCTACACCTTC; CDR3 protein: CASSLAEGGGYTF
J gene: TRBJ2-3; V gene: TRBV30; clone size: NA; D gene: TRBD2; CDR3 DNA: TGTGCCTGGAGTTCTAGCGGATACACAGATACGCAGTATTTT; CDR3 protein: CAWSSSGYTDTQYF
J gene: TRBJ1-2; V gene: TRBV6-1; clone size: NA; D gene: NA; CDR3 DNA: TGTGCCAGCAGTGAAGTTTGGGGGCCCTATGGCTACACCTTC; CDR3 protein: CASSEVWGPYGYTF
J gene: TRBJ2-7; V gene: TRBV7-9; clone size: many; D gene: TRBD2; CDR3 DNA: TGTGCCAGCAGCCCCGGGGCTAGCGGGAGAGACTACGAGCAGTACTTC; CDR3 protein: CASSPGASGRDYEQYF
J gene: TRBJ1-4; V gene: TRBV18; clone size: NA; D gene: NA; CDR3 DNA: TGTGCCAGCTCACCACCGGGGGGATTCGGTGAAAAACTGTTTTTT; CDR3 protein: CASSPPGGFGEKLFF
J gene: TRBJ1-2; V gene: TRBV7-9; clone size: NA; D gene: TRBD1; CDR3 DNA: TGTGCCAGCAGCTTAGTGACAGGGAACGACTATGGCTACACCTTC; CDR3 protein: CASSLVTGNDYGYTF
J gene: TRBJ1-1; V gene: TRBV29-1; clone size: NA; D gene: TRBD1; CDR3 DNA: TGCAGCGTTGTCCCCGACAGGGCTGAAGCTTTCTTT; CDR3 protein: CSVVPDRAEAFF
J gene: TRBJ1-1; V gene: TRBV5-4; clone size: NA; D gene: NA; CDR3 DNA: TGTGCCAGCAGCTTGGGATTGAGGAGGGATAGTGACACTGAAGCTTTCTTT; CDR3 protein: CASSLGLRRDSDTEAFF
J gene: TRBJ1-3; V gene: TRBV19; clone size: once; D gene: NA; CDR3 DNA: TGTGCCAGTAAGGAGGGTACTGGAAACACCATATATTTT; CDR3 protein: CASKEGTGNTIYF
J gene: TRBJ2-3; V gene: TRBV6-5; clone size: NA; D gene: TRBD2; CDR3 DNA: TGTGCCAGCAGTTCCGGGACTAGCCCCGCCACAGATACGCAGTATTTT; CDR3 protein: CASSSGTSPATDTQYF
J gene: TRBJ1-5; V gene: TRBV7-2; clone size: few; D gene: NA; CDR3 DNA: TGTGCCAGCAGCTTTGGCCGGGTACGGCAGCCCCAGCATTTT; CDR3 protein: CASSFGRVRQPQHF
J gene: TRBJ1-3; V gene: TRBV18; clone size: NA; D gene: NA; CDR3 DNA: TGTGCCAGCTCACGCGAAGGTCAGGGTTTGAACACCATATATTTT; CDR3 protein: CASSREGQGLNTIYF
J gene: TRBJ1-1; V gene: TRBV21-1; clone size: NA; D gene: NA; CDR3 DNA: TGTGCCAGCAGCAAATGGGGACAGGAGGCCCGGAACACTGAAGCTTTCTTT; CDR3 protein: CASSKWGQEARNTEAFF
J gene: TRBJ2-4; V gene: TRBV29-1; clone size: NA; D gene: TRBD2; CDR3 DNA: TGCAGCGTTGAAGATGGGACTAGCGGAATAGCCAAAAACATTCAGTACTTC; CDR3 protein: CSVEDGTSGIAKNIQYF